What follows is one TCR beta chain and its context. CDR3 length: 11 amino acids. Germline-derived CDR1 and CDR2 are MNHEY and SMNVEV (reference sequence). This sample is drawn from a study of blood T cell repertoires in COVID-19. Study context: In each case, the material was cDNA or gDNA derived from T cells, B-cell-depleted T cells, or PBMCs.

Only in-frame clones appear in the TCRdb table, and some are missing; sequencing was by immunoSEQ multiplex PCR. This sample has 350,000 to 450,000 clones, with about 85% found just once. The chain links TRBV27 to TRBJ1-5; D is uncertain. The specimen sequenced was peripheral blood. The clonotype was recovered from a young woman with acute or convalescent COVID-19. Here the CDR3 reads CAAGITQPQHF. The DNA for the CDR3 is TGTGCGGCGGGGATAACTCAGCCCCAGCATTTT.